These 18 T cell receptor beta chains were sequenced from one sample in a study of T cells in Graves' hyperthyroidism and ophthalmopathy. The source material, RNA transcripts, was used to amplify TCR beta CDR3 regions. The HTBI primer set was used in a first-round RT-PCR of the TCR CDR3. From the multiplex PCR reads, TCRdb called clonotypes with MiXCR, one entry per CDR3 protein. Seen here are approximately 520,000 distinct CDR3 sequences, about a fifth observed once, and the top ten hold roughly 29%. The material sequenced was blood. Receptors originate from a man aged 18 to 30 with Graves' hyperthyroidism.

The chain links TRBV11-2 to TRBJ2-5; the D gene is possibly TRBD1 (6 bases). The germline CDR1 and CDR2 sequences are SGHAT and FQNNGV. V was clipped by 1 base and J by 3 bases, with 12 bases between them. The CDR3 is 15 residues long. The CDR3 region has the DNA TGTGCCAGCAGCTTAGGTTACCGGACAGAAGAGACCCAGTACTTC. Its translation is CASSLGYRTEETQYF.

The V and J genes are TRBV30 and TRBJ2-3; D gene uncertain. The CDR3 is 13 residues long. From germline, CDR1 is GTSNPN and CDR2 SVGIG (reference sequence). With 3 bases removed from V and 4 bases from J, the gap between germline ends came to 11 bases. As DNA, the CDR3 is TGTGCCTGGAGATGGGCAGATTCAGATACGCAGTATTTT. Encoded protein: CAWRWADSDTQYF.

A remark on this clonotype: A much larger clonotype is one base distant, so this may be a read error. CDR3 loop: CASSLGGHTQETKYF. DNA for the CDR3: TGTGCCAGCAGCTTAGGTGGGCATACACAAGAGACCAAGTACTTC. V and J are TRBV11-2 and TRBJ2-5; D gene uncertain. This CDR3 has 15 amino acids. The V gene's germline CDR1 is SGHAT and CDR2 FQNNGV.

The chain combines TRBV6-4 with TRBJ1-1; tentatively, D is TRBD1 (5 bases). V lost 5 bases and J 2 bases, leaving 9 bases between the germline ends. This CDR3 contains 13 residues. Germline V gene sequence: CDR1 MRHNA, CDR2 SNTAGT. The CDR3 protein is CASSRTHNTEAFF. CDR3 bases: TGTGCCAGCAGTAGGACACATAACACTGAAGCTTTCTTT.

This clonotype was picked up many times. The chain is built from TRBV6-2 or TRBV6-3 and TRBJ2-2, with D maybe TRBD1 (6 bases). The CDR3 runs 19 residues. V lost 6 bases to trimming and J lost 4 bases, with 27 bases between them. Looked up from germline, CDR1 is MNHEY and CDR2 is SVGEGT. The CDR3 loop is CASSPIADTGRSSTGELFF. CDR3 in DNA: TGTGCCAGCAGCCCTATTGCGGATACAGGGCGGTCGAGCACCGGGGAGCTGTTTTTT.

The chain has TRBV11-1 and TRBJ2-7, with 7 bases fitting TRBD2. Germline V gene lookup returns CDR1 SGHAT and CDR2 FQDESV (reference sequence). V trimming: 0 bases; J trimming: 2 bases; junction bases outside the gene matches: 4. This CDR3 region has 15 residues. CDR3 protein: CASSLAAGVTYEQYF. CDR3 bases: TGTGCCAGCAGCTTAGCGGCGGGAGTGACCTACGAGCAGTACTTC.

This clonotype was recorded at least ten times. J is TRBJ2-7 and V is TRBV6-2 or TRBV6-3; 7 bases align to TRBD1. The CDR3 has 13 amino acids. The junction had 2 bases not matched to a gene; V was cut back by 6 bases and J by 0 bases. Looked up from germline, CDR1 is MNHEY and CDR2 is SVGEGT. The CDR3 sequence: CASRGTDSYEQYF. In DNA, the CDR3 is TGTGCCAGCAGGGGGACAGACTCCTACGAGCAGTACTTC.

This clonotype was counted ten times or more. CDR3 amino acids: CASGQVSSYEQYF. The CDR3 DNA is TGTGCCAGCGGACAGGTTAGCTCCTACGAGCAGTACTTC. The V gene is TRBV10-3, the J gene TRBJ2-7; 7 bases fit TRBD1. The CDR3 length is 13 residues. J gave up 0 bases and V 10 bases, and 6 bases lay outside the gene matches. The germline V gene has CDR1 ENHRY and CDR2 SYGVKD.

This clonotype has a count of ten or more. The chain's CDR3 is CASSFWLGGGETQYF. CDR3 coding DNA: TGTGCCAGCAGTTTCTGGTTGGGAGGTGGGGAGACCCAGTACTTC. The chain joins TRBV12-3 or TRBV12-4 to TRBJ2-5, with D possibly TRBD2 on 6 matching bases. V was pared by 3 bases and J by 5 bases, with 16 bases between. The CDR3 extends over 15 amino acids.

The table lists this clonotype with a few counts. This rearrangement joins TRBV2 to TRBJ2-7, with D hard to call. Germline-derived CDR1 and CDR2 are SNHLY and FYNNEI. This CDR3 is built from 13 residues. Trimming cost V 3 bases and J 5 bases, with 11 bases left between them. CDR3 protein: CASSDPLRHEQYF. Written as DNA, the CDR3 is TGTGCCAGCAGTGACCCGTTGAGGCACGAGCAGTACTTC.

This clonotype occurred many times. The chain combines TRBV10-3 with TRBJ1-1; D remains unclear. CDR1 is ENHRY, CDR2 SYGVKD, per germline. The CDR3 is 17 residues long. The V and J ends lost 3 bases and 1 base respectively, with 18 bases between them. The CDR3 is CAISELILGRTNTEAFF. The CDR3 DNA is TGTGCCATCAGTGAATTGATACTAGGACGTACGAACACTGAAGCTTTCTTT.

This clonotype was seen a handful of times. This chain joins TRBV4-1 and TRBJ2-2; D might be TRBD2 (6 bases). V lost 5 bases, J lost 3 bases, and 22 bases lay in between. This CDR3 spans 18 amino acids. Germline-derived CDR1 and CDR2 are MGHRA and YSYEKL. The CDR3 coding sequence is TGCGCCAGCAGCTTCCCCCCCCCGGGGGATCGCGACACCGGGGAGCTGTTTTTT. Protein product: CASSFPPPGDRDTGELFF.

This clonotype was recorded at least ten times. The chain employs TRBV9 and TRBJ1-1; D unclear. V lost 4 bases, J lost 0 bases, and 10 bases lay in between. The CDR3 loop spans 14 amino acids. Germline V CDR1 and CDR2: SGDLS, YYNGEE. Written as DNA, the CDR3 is TGTGCCAGCAGCTCTGGACCCATGAACACTGAAGCTTTCTTT. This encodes CASSSGPMNTEAFF.

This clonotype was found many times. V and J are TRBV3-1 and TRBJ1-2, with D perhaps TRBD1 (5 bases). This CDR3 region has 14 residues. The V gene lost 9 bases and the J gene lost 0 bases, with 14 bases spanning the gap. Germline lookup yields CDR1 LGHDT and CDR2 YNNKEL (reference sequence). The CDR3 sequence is CASFREGTNYGYTF. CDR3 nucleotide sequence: TGTGCCAGTTTCCGGGAGGGGACTAACTATGGCTACACCTTC.

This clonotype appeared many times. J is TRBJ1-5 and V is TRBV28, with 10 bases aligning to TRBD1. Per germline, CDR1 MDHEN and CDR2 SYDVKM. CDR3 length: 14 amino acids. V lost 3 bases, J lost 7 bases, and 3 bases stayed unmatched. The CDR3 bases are TGTGCCAGCAGTTTTGGGACAGGGGTGCAGCCCCAGCATTTT. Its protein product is CASSFGTGVQPQHF.

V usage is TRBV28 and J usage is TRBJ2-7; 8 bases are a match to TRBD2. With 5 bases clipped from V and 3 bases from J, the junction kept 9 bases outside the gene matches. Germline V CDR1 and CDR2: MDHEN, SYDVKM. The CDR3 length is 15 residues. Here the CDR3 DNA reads TGTGCCAGCAGTCCTCCGGGAGGGGGGGACTACGAGCAGTACTTC. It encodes CASSPPGGGDYEQYF.

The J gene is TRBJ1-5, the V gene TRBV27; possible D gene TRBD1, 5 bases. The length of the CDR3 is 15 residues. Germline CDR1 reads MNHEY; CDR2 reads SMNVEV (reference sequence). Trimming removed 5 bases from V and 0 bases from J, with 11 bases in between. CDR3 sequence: CASSPRQTSNQPQHF. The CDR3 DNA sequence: TGTGCCAGCAGTCCCCGACAGACTAGCAATCAGCCCCAGCATTTT.

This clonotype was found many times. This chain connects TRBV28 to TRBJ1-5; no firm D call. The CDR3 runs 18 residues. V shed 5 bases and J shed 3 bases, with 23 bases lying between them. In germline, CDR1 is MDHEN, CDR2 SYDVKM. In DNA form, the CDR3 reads TGTGCCAGCAGTCCCCGGCTGGCCCTAGCAAGATACAATCAGCCCCAGCATTTT. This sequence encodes CASSPRLALARYNQPQHF.